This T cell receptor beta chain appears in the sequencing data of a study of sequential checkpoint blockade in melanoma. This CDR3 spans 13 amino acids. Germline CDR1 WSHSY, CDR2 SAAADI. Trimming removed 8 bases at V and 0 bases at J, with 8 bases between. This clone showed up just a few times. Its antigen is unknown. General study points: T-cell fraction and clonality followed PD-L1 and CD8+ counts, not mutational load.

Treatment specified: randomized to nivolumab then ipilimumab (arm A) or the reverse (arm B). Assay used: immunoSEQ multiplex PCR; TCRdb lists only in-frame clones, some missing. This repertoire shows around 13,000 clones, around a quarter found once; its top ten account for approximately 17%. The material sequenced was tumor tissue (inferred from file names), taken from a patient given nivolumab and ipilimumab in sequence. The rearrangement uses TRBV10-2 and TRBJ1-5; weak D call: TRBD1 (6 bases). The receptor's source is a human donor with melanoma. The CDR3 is CASGTISNQPQHF. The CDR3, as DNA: TGCGCCAGCGGGACAATTAGCAATCAGCCCCAGCATTTT.